What follows are 32 T cell receptor beta chains derived from one specimen sequenced in a study of shared clonotypes between healthy human individuals. Profiling relied on immunoSEQ multiplex PCR, and the TCRdb table lists in-frame clones only, not all of them. Here the sample spans hundreds of thousands of clones, about 96% being singletons. CD45RO-negative, CCR7-selected cells formed the naive CD8 fraction, which excluded terminally differentiated effector memory CD45RA+ cells. Sequenced sample: naive CD8+ T cells sorted from blood. The receptors stem from a woman aged 25 to 39 in good health.

This clone was recorded once. V usage is TRBV5-1 and J usage is TRBJ2-1; 11 bases line up with TRBD1. V shed 4 bases and J 8 bases; nucleotides not matched to a gene: 8. Germline CDR1 is SGHRS and CDR2 is YFSETQ. This CDR3 spans 15 amino acids. The CDR3 here is CASSNRDRGYHEQFF. For the CDR3, the DNA is TGCGCCAGCAGCAACCGGGACAGGGGGTACCATGAGCAGTTCTTC.

This clone was seen just once. V and J are TRBV5-6 and TRBJ1-1; TRBD1 is a possible D gene (5 bases). V lost 4 bases and J lost 3, with 13 bases in between. The CDR3 contains 14 residues. Germline V gene lookup returns CDR1 SGHDT and CDR2 YYEEEE. CDR3 protein: CASSAPGTYTEAFF. CDR3 bases: TGTGCCAGCAGCGCCCCCGGGACGTACACTGAAGCTTTCTTT.

The chain employs TRBV19 and TRBJ1-1, with D possibly being TRBD1 (5 bases). Germline-derived CDR1 and CDR2 are LNHDA and SQIVND (reference sequence). The V gene lost 4 bases and the J gene lost 1 base, with 7 bases spanning the gap. The CDR3 runs to 13 residues. The CDR3 loop is CASSSGANTEAFF. DNA of the CDR3: TGTGCCAGTAGTAGTGGGGCGAACACTGAAGCTTTCTTT.

The V and J genes are TRBV6-5 and TRBJ1-1; D may be TRBD1 (5 bases). The CDR3 is 13 residues long. The germline gives CDR1 MNHEY, CDR2 SVGAGI. With 3 bases removed from V and 7 bases from J, the gap between germline ends came to 12 bases. The CDR3: CASSYRDGYEAFF. DNA of the CDR3: TGTGCCAGCAGTTATAGGGACGGCTATGAAGCTTTCTTT.

This clone was recorded only once. The CDR3 DNA follows: TGTGCCAGCGCAAGGGCGAATGAGCAGTTCTTC. Amino acids: CASARANEQFF. The gene calls are TRBV2 and TRBJ2-1; D is undetermined. This CDR3 has 11 residues. Germline V gene sequence: CDR1 SNHLY, CDR2 FYNNEI. V lost 8 bases and J lost 7, with 9 bases in between.

The chain joins TRBV6-1 to TRBJ1-2; no clear D. This CDR3 is built from 12 residues. From germline, CDR1 is MNHNS and CDR2 SASEGT. V was cut by 10 bases and J by 4 bases, with 13 bases left in between. In nucleotides, the CDR3 is TGTGCCACCGCGGGTGTACCCTATGGCTACACCTTC. The encoded protein is CATAGVPYGYTF.

This chain uses TRBV29-1 with TRBJ2-7; D possibly corresponds to TRBD2 (5 bases). The germline V gene encodes CDR1 SQVTM and CDR2 ANQGSEA. This CDR3 is 13 amino acids long. V lost 7 bases, J lost 1 base, and 14 bases lay in between. CDR3 amino acids: CSALSRDSYEQYF. The CDR3 nucleotides read TGCAGCGCTCTCAGTCGGGATTCCTACGAGCAGTACTTC.

The rearrangement links TRBV30 to TRBJ1-5; tentative D call: TRBD1 (5 bases). The CDR3 covers 18 residues. Trimming removed 1 base from V and 11 bases from J, with 30 bases in between. CDR1 and CDR2 from the germline V gene are GTSNPN and SVGIG (reference sequence). CDR3 protein: CAWSGPERDRGERWTQHF. CDR3 DNA sequence: TGTGCCTGGAGTGGTCCTGAGCGAGACAGAGGGGAAAGGTGGACCCAGCATTTT.

The chain has TRBV27 and TRBJ1-5; D remains unclear. The ends were cut back, 3 bases at V and 3 bases at J, with 9 bases in the middle. The length of the CDR3 is 14 residues. Germline V gives CDR1 MNHEY, CDR2 SMNVEV (reference sequence). CDR3 nucleotide sequence: TGTGCCAGCAGTTTGGGTCGAGACAATCAGCCCCAGCATTTT. As protein: CASSLGRDNQPQHF.

V and J are TRBV2 and TRBJ1-1; D remains unclear. Germline CDR1 is SNHLY and CDR2 is FYNNEI. This CDR3 is 10 amino acids long. V was cut by 7 bases and J by 1 base, with 1 base left in between. The CDR3 region is CASTNTEAFF. The DNA for the CDR3 is TGTGCCAGCACGAACACTGAAGCTTTCTTT. Full variable domain (outside the CDR3, taken from reference TRBV2 and TRBJ1-1): EPEVTQTPSHQVTQMGQEVILRCVPISNHLYFYWYRQILGQKVEFLVSFYNNEISEKSEIFDDQFSVERPDGSNFTLKIRSTKLEDSAMYFCASTNTEAFFGQGTRLTVV.

The J gene is TRBJ2-4, the V gene TRBV25-1; D may be TRBD1 (6 bases). The CDR3 spans 17 residues. Germline V gene data show CDR1 as MGHDK and CDR2 as SYGVNS. V was cut by 4 bases and J by 4 bases, with 20 bases left in between. CDR3 loop: CASSAPTGVSIKNIQYF. CDR3 DNA sequence: TGTGCCAGCAGTGCCCCGACAGGCGTTTCGATTAAAAACATTCAGTACTTC.

The chain has TRBV2 and TRBJ2-3; a weak D match, TRBD1 (6 bases). V dropped 3 bases and J dropped 3 bases, with 7 bases sitting between them. This CDR3 is built from 13 residues. Germline assignment: CDR1 SNHLY and CDR2 FYNNEI. The CDR3 protein is CASSDRGTDTQYF. The CDR3 nucleotides are TGTGCCAGCAGTGACAGGGGAACAGATACGCAGTATTTT.

V and J are TRBV25-1 and TRBJ2-1; D tentatively fits TRBD1 or TRBD2 (5 bases each). The germline V and J ends were trimmed by 7 bases and 15 bases, with 22 bases remaining between them. Germline lookup yields CDR1 MGHDK and CDR2 SYGVNS. The CDR3 length is 13 residues. The CDR3 nucleotides read TGTGCCAGCACGGGGCCGGTTGGGGCGCGGGCGTTCTTC. It is translated as CASTGPVGARAFF.

This sequence joins TRBV6-5 and TRBJ1-5; D is possibly TRBD1 (6 bases). The CDR3 spans 14 residues. Trimming shortened V by 4 bases and J by 6 bases, and 13 bases separated the two germline ends. In germline, CDR1 is MNHEY, CDR2 SVGAGI. The CDR3 DNA follows: TGTGCCAGCAGTTTGGGGGACACGGGTCAGCCCCAGCATTTT. This translates into CASSLGDTGQPQHF.

The chain carries TRBV6-1 and TRBJ1-3; D unclear. V was cut by 4 bases and J by 1 base, with 11 bases left in between. This CDR3 has 15 residues. Germline loops: CDR1 MNHNS, CDR2 SASEGT. CDR3 loop: CASSGMTGSGNTIYF. The CDR3 DNA is TGTGCCAGCAGTGGGATGACGGGGTCTGGAAACACCATATATTTT.

The chain couples TRBV28 to TRBJ1-2; D uncertain. The CDR3 consists of 10 residues. Germline CDR1 and CDR2: MDHEN and SYDVKM. Trimming took off 5 bases at V and 5 bases at J, with 3 bases between the two ends. In nucleotides, the CDR3 is TGTGCCAGCAGTCGTTATGGCTACACCTTC. Translating it yields CASSRYGYTF.

The gene calls are TRBV19 and TRBJ2-7; D assignment may be TRBD1 or TRBD2 (5 bases each). The germline V gene has CDR1 LNHDA and CDR2 SQIVND (reference sequence). The CDR3 is made up of 13 amino acids. With 2 bases removed from V and 7 bases from J, the gap between germline ends came to 12 bases. The CDR3 sequence: CASSISRDGEQYF. DNA for the CDR3: TGTGCCAGTAGTATATCCCGGGACGGGGAGCAGTACTTC. The full variable domain, its missing parts supplied by reference TRBV19 and TRBJ2-7, is DGGITQSPKYLFRKEGQNVTLSCEQNLNHDAMYWYRQDPGQGLRLIYYSQIVNDFQKGDIAEGYSVSREKKESFPLTVTSAQKNPTAFYLCASSISRDGEQYFGPGTRLTVT.

This clone appeared a single time. The chain recombines TRBV4-2 with TRBJ2-1; tentative D call: TRBD2 (6 bases). Trimming left V 1 base short and J 3 bases short, with 10 bases between. Germline V gives CDR1 LGHNA, CDR2 YNFKEQ. The CDR3 contains 15 residues. This CDR3 reads CASSQGGVNYNEQFF. DNA of the CDR3: TGTGCCAGCAGCCAAGGGGGGGTTAACTACAATGAGCAGTTCTTC.

CDR3 bases: TGTGCCAGCAGGCCGGTTGGGTCAGATACGCAGTATTTT. As protein: CASRPVGSDTQYF. This chain links TRBV7-3 with TRBJ2-3; D ambiguous. V shed 6 bases and J shed 4 bases, with 11 bases lying between them. The CDR3 has 13 residues. The germline V gene encodes CDR1 SGHTA and CDR2 FQGTGA.

V is TRBV27 and J is TRBJ2-1; the match to TRBD2 covers 8 bases. CDR1 and CDR2 from the germline V gene are MNHEY and SMNVEV (reference sequence). Germline trimming cut 8 bases from V and 8 bases from J; bases unmatched to any gene: 14. The CDR3 has 15 residues. The CDR3 DNA follows: TGTGCCAGCCGCCAGGGCCCGGGAGGGGGGGATGAGCAGTTCTTC. Translating it yields CASRQGPGGGDEQFF.

The chain recombines TRBV5-4 with TRBJ1-4; D not resolved. CDR3 length: 16 amino acids. The V end lost 4 bases, the J end lost 0 bases, and 13 bases lay between the germline ends. CDR1 is SGHNT, CDR2 YYREEE, per germline (reference sequence). CDR3 protein: CASSPYPEATNEKLFF. For the CDR3, the DNA is TGTGCCAGCAGCCCATACCCTGAGGCAACTAATGAAAAACTGTTTTTT.

This rearrangement joins TRBV11-2 to TRBJ2-7; D gene ambiguous. The germline gives CDR1 SGHAT, CDR2 FQNNGV. V was clipped by 2 bases and J by 5 bases, with 4 bases between them. The CDR3 extends over 11 amino acids. The CDR3 is CASSLSDEQYF. The CDR3 DNA is TGTGCCAGCAGCTTATCCGACGAGCAGTACTTC.

The chain is built from TRBV6-5 and TRBJ1-5; D is unresolved. Germline V gene lookup returns CDR1 MNHEY and CDR2 SVGAGI. V was clipped by 5 bases and J by 0 bases, with 8 bases between them. This CDR3 spans 14 amino acids. CDR3 in amino acids: CASSRFNSNQPQHF. The CDR3 nucleotides read TGTGCCAGCAGTCGCTTTAATAGCAATCAGCCCCAGCATTTT.

CDR3 residues: CASPKPGQLNTEAFF. The CDR3, as DNA: TGTGCCAGCCCCAAACCGGGACAACTGAACACTGAAGCTTTCTTT. The chain employs TRBV6-1 and TRBJ1-1, with D possibly matching TRBD1 (6 bases). Germline V gene lookup returns CDR1 MNHNS and CDR2 SASEGT. V lost 8 bases and J lost 0, with 16 bases in between. The CDR3 runs 15 residues.

The chain recombines TRBV19 with TRBJ1-5; D unresolved. The germline V gene has CDR1 LNHDA and CDR2 SQIVND (reference sequence). This CDR3 region has 15 residues. Trimming left V 1 base short and J 6 bases short, with 13 bases between. CDR3 sequence (DNA): TGTGCCAGTAGTATAGGATGGGAGGGATTTCAGCCCCAGCATTTT. This encodes CASSIGWEGFQPQHF.

The chain carries TRBV27 and TRBJ2-7, with no clear D. CDR1 is MNHEY and CDR2 is SMNVEV in the germline V gene (reference sequence). Trimming removed 9 bases at V and 3 bases at J, with 9 bases between. The CDR3 runs to 11 residues. As DNA, the CDR3 is TGTGCCAGTGTGAATGGCTACGAGCAGTACTTC. The encoded protein is CASVNGYEQYF.

The chain carries TRBV28 and TRBJ2-1; D is undetermined. CDR3 length: 17 amino acids. The germline V and J ends were trimmed by 3 bases and 5 bases, with 20 bases remaining between them. CDR1 MDHEN and CDR2 SYDVKM come from the germline V gene. For the CDR3, the DNA is TGTGCCAGCAGTTTCCCCCCCTCGGGCAGGATCCACAATGAGCAGTTCTTC. It is translated as CASSFPPSGRIHNEQFF.

The chain links TRBV6-1 to TRBJ2-3, with D possibly matching TRBD2 (6 bases). CDR3 size: 14 residues. Germline-derived CDR1 and CDR2 are MNHNS and SASEGT. V dropped 3 bases and J dropped 3 bases, with 10 bases sitting between them. In nucleotides, the CDR3 is TGTGCCAGCAGTGATCGTGGGGGGACAGATACGCAGTATTTT. The encoded protein is CASSDRGGTDTQYF.

The rearrangement uses TRBV12-5 and TRBJ1-1; D call uncertain. Looked up from germline, CDR1 is LGHNT and CDR2 is FRNRAP. The V and J ends lost 6 bases and 1 base respectively, with 9 bases between them. CDR3 size: 13 residues. In nucleotides, the CDR3 is TGTGCTAGTGGGGGAGGTGGGAACACTGAAGCTTTCTTT. Amino acid sequence: CASGGGGNTEAFF.

The CDR3: CASTGELNSYNEQFF. CDR3 DNA sequence: TGTGCCAGCACCGGTGAGCTAAACTCCTACAATGAGCAGTTCTTC. V is TRBV2 and J is TRBJ2-1, with D uncertain. V was shortened by 7 bases and J by 0 bases, with 13 bases between the two germline ends. Germline CDR1 reads SNHLY; CDR2 reads FYNNEI. CDR3 length: 15 residues.

This clone was detected only once. The rearrangement joins TRBV9 to TRBJ2-7; maybe TRBD1 (5 bases). V was trimmed by 3 bases and J by 3 bases, leaving 10 bases between them. This CDR3 has 13 amino acids. Per the germline V gene, CDR1 is SGDLS and CDR2 is YYNGEE. The CDR3 coding sequence is TGTGCCAGCAGCGCAGGGATCGTCTACGAGCAGTACTTC. Translation gives CASSAGIVYEQYF. Based on the CDR3 plus reference TRBV9 and TRBJ2-7, the full variable domain is DSGVTQTPKHLITATGQRVTLRCSPRSGDLSVYWYQQSLDQGLQFLIQYYNGEERAKGNILERFSAQQFPDLHSELNLSSLELGDSALYFCASSAGIVYEQYFGPGTRLTVT.

A single count supports this clone. This rearrangement joins TRBV7-9 to TRBJ1-1; D is ambiguous. The CDR3 covers 15 residues. Trimming cost V 2 bases and J 1 base, with 11 bases left between them. CDR1 and CDR2 from the germline V gene are SEHNR and FQNEAQ (reference sequence). This CDR3 is CASSLHVGSNTEAFF. As DNA, the CDR3 is TGTGCCAGCAGCTTACATGTCGGGTCGAACACTGAAGCTTTCTTT.